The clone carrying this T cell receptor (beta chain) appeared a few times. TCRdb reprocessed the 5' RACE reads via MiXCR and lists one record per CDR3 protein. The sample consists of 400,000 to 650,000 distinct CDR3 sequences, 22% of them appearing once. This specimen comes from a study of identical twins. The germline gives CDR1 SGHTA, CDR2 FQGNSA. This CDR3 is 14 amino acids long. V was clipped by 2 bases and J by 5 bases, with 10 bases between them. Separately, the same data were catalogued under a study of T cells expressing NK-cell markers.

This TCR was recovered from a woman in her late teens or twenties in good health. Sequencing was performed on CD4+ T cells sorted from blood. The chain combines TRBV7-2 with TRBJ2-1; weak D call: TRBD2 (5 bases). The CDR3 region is CASSLMGVHNEQFF. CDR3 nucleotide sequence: TGTGCCAGCAGCTTAATGGGAGTGCACAATGAGCAGTTCTTC. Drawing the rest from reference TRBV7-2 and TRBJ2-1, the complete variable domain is GAGVSQSPSNKVTEKGKDVELRCDPISGHTALYWYRQSLGQGLEFLIYFQGNSAPDKSGLPSDRFSAERTGGSVSTLTIQRTQQEDSAVYLCASSLMGVHNEQFFGPGTRLTVL.